This TCR beta chain stems from a study of T cell responses to AZD1222 COVID-19 vaccine. Regarding the study as a whole: The donor cohort was predominantly white British with a female majority, and clonal diversity may have been underestimated.

Concerning this clone: What it recognizes is unknown.

Profiled with immunoSEQ multiplex PCR; TCRdb holds only in-frame clones, not every one. The sample contains approximately 140,000 clones, about nine tenths of which appear only once. The CDR3 sequence is 15 residues long. The junction had 13 bases not matched to a gene; V was cut back by 4 bases and J by 15 bases. Germline CDR1 is MGHDK and CDR2 is SYGVNS. Specimen: peripheral blood, collected on day 0 of AZD1222 vaccination. The clonotype was recovered from an adult in good health. V is TRBV25-1 and J is TRBJ1-6; 9 bases are shared with TRBD1. CDR3 protein: CASSVIGQGTGFLHF. CDR3 nucleotide sequence: TGTGCCAGCAGTGTTATAGGACAGGGGACTGGTTTCCTCCACTTT.